This T cell receptor beta chain originates from a study of immune heterogeneity within non-small cell lung tumors. There are 15 residues in the CDR3. Germline V gene lookup returns CDR1 MDHEN and CDR2 SYDVKM. With V trimmed by 5 bases and J by 5 bases, 10 bases remained unmatched. This clonotype was picked up many times. Multiplex PCR amplified the TCR beta CDR3 region. Its first round ran for around 10 cycles with 32 V and 13 J primers. A single record per CDR3 protein comes from TCRdb applying MiXCR to the multiplex PCR reads. The sample records around 19,000 distinct CDR3 sequences, 28% being singletons. Genomic DNA from bulk tumor acted as the template, and 600 ng was loaded per sample. Widely spaced biopsies, several per primary tumor, were obtained at surgery. The study cohort was described as untreated, and its members had newly diagnosed non-small cell lung cancer. They went on to have curative surgery.

The TCR was taken from a middle-aged man with non-small cell lung cancer. The specimen was lung tumor tissue. The chain employs TRBV28 and TRBJ2-7; TRBD1 matches 9 bases. The CDR3, as DNA: TGTGCCAGCAGTCCCCCGGGGACAGGGATCAACGAGCAGTACTTC. It is translated as CASSPPGTGINEQYF.